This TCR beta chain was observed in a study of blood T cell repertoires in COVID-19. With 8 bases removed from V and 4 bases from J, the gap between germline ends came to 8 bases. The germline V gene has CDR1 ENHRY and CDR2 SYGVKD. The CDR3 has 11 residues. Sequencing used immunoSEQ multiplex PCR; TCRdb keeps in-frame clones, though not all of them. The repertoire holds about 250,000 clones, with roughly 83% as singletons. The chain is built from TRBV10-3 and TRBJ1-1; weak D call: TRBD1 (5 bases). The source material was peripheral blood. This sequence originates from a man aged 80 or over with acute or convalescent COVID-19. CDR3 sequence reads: CAIGGGTEAFF. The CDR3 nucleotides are TGTGCCATCGGGGGGGGCACTGAAGCTTTCTTT.